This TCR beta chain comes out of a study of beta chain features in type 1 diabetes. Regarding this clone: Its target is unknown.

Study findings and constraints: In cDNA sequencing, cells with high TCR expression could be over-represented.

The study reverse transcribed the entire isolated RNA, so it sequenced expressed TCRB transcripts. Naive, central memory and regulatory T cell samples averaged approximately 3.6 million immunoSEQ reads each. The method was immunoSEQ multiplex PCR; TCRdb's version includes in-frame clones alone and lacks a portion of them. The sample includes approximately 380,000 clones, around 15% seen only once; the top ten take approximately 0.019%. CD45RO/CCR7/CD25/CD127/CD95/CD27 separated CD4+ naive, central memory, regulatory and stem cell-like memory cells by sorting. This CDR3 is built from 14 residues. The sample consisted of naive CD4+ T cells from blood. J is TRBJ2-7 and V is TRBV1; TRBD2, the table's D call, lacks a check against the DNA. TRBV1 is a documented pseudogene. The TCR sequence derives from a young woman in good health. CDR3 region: CTSSQVRGRYEQYF. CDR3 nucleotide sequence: TGCACCAGCAGCCAAGTTCGCGGGAGATACGAGCAGTACTTC.